One T cell receptor beta chain is described in this entry. Its matching antigen is unknown. The table came from immunoSEQ multiplex PCR; TCRdb's copy has only in-frame clones and leaves some out. The profile shows fewer than 25,000 clones, approximately 86% of them singletons. The data originate from a study of OX40 agonist ivuxolimab in advanced cancers. Whole-study context: Patients were treated with intravenous ivuxolimab, dosed at 0.01 to 10 mg/kg and infused every 2 weeks. From about 20 to 80 years was the age range, with a mean of roughly 64 years, and over 70% were male. General study results and limits: Expanded clones were, on average, more numerous in CD8+ T cells than in CD4+.

This receptor was identified in an adult with an advanced solid tumor such as melanoma, head and neck, liver or kidney cancer. The source was CD4+ or CD8+ T cells sorted from blood, collected in a trial of the OX40 agonist ivuxolimab.

CDR3 sequence reads: CASSVGGGGSYNEQFF. CDR3 nucleotides: TGTGCCAGCAGCGTAGGAGGCGGGGGCTCCTACAATGAGCAGTTCTTC. The chain joins TRBV9 to TRBJ2-1, with TRBD2 identical over 7 bases. V was clipped by 0 bases and J by 0 bases; unmatched bases: 3. There are 16 residues in the CDR3. Germline assignment: CDR1 SGDLS and CDR2 YYNGEE.